These T cell receptor beta chains were read from a single sample in a study of beta chain features in type 1 diabetes. The repertoire was sequenced with immunoSEQ multiplex PCR; TCRdb's copy has only in-frame clones and lacks some. The sample yields 300,000 to 450,000 clones, around a tenth seen once. Sequenced input: central memory CD4+ T cells from blood. Receptor source: a man in his thirties or forties with type 1 diabetes. Each CDR3 is given with its conserved first and last residue. Fields, in order: CDR3 protein, CDR3 DNA, V gene, D gene, J gene, clone size. A D gene is named only where the DNA matches it firmly. Size tells how often a clone was seen (once, few, many) or the class of an expanded clone, and some rows leave it out.

CDR3: CASSPRTGETEAFF; DNA: TGTGCCAGCAGCCCCCGGACAGGGGAAACTGAAGCTTTCTTT; V: TRBV7-9; D: TRBD1; J: TRBJ1-1; size: .
CDR3: CASSLGLAPNYEQYF; DNA: TGCGCCAGCAGCTTGGGCCTAGCGCCGAACTACGAGCAGTACTTC; V: TRBV5-1; D: .; J: TRBJ2-7; size: .
CDR3: CASSSGSTGELFF; DNA: TGTGCCAGCAGCTCCGGGTCCACCGGGGAGCTGTTTTTT; V: TRBV7-3; D: .; J: TRBJ2-2; size: .
CDR3: CASSLSGELFF; DNA: TGCGCCAGCAGCCTCTCCGGGGAGCTGTTTTTT; V: TRBV5-1; D: .; J: TRBJ2-2; size: .
CDR3: CSVEEGNEQFF; DNA: TGCAGCGTTGAAGAGGGGAATGAGCAGTTCTTC; V: TRBV29-1; D: .; J: TRBJ2-1; size: .
CDR3: CASRLGVPYEQYF; DNA: TGTGCCAGCAGACTAGGGGTCCCCTACGAGCAGTACTTC; V: TRBV7-2; D: .; J: TRBJ2-7; size: .
CDR3: CASSSERSEQYF; DNA: TGTGCCAGCAGCTCGGAGAGGAGCGAGCAGTACTTC; V: TRBV7-2; D: .; J: TRBJ2-7; size: few
CDR3: CASSMGQLDTDTQYF; DNA: TGCGCCAGCAGCATGGGACAGCTAGACACAGATACGCAGTATTTT; V: TRBV5-1; D: TRBD1; J: TRBJ2-3; size: .
CDR3: CASSVGQGRYEQYF; DNA: TGTGCCAGCAGTGTGGGACAGGGCCGCTACGAGCAGTACTTC; V: TRBV2; D: TRBD1; J: TRBJ2-7; size: few
CDR3: CSVEGTVSETQYF; DNA: TGCAGCGTTGAAGGGACAGTCTCGGAGACCCAGTACTTC; V: TRBV29-1; D: .; J: TRBJ2-5; size: few
CDR3: CASSIRRGNEQFF; DNA: TGTGCCAGTAGTATCCGTCGCGGAAATGAGCAGTTCTTC; V: TRBV19; D: .; J: TRBJ2-1; size: many
CDR3: CASRGGAKNIQYF; DNA: TGCGCCAGCAGGGGGGGAGCCAAAAACATTCAGTACTTC; V: TRBV5-1; D: .; J: TRBJ2-4; size: .
CDR3: CASSLGRDRGFFETQYF; DNA: TGTGCCAGCAGCTTAGGAAGGGACAGGGGCTTTTTTGAGACCCAGTACTTC; V: TRBV11-2; D: TRBD1; J: TRBJ2-5; size: .
CDR3: CASSRVRQGEPYF; DNA: TGTGCCAGCAGCCGAGTGCGACAGGGGGAGCCGTATTTT; V: TRBV7-9; D: TRBD1; J: TRBJ2-3; size: many
CDR3: CASTAGSYNEQFF; DNA: TGTGCCAGCACCGCTGGGAGCTACAATGAGCAGTTCTTC; V: TRBV6-6; D: .; J: TRBJ2-1; size: .
CDR3: CASSQEGMINYGYTF; DNA: TGTGCCAGCAGCCAAGAGGGGATGATTAACTATGGCTACACCTTC; V: TRBV5-4; D: .; J: TRBJ1-2; size: .
CDR3: CASSPLAGAGELFF; DNA: TGTGCCAGCAGCCCACTGGCAGGGGCCGGGGAGCTGTTTTTT; V: TRBV7-2; D: .; J: TRBJ2-2; size: .
CDR3: CASSVVGGGGYTF; DNA: TGTGCCAGCAGCGTAGTAGGGGGCGGAGGCTACACCTTC; V: TRBV9; D: TRBD1; J: TRBJ1-2; size: few
CDR3: CASSRQEGGDTQYF; DNA: TGTGCCAGCAGTCGACAGGAAGGTGGAGATACGCAGTATTTT; V: TRBV6-5; D: .; J: TRBJ2-3; size: few
CDR3: CAGGGLRYEQYF; DNA: TGTGCCGGTGGGGGACTGCGCTACGAGCAGTACTTC; V: TRBV30; D: .; J: TRBJ2-7; size: .
CDR3: CASMAHMNTEAFF; DNA: TGTGCCAGTATGGCACATATGAACACTGAAGCTTTCTTT; V: TRBV19; D: .; J: TRBJ1-1; size: few
CDR3: CASSSRDRAFSFF; DNA: TGTGCCAGCAGCTCCCGGGACAGGGCCTTCTCATTCTTC; V: TRBV5-4; D: TRBD1; J: TRBJ2-1; size: .
CDR3: CASSIAGRAYNEQFF; DNA: TGTGCCAGCAGTATAGCGGGAAGGGCCTACAATGAGCAGTTCTTC; V: TRBV28; D: TRBD2; J: TRBJ2-1; size: few
CDR3: CASSMTGGNTIYF; DNA: TGTGCCAGCAGCATGACAGGGGGAAACACCATATATTTT; V: TRBV7-2; D: TRBD1; J: TRBJ1-3; size: few
CDR3: CASSPFDSHNEQFF; DNA: TGTGCCAGCAGCCCCTTCGACAGCCACAATGAGCAGTTCTTC; V: TRBV7-2; D: .; J: TRBJ2-1; size: .
CDR3: CASSPEAWIGDTQYF; DNA: TGCGCCAGCAGCCCGGAGGCGTGGATCGGGGATACGCAGTATTTT; V: TRBV5-1; D: .; J: TRBJ2-3; size: few
CDR3: CASSQGEATNTEAFF; DNA: TGCGCCAGCAGCCAAGGTGAGGCTACGAACACTGAAGCTTTCTTT; V: TRBV4-1; D: .; J: TRBJ1-1; size: many
CDR3: CASSYRDRGEAFF; DNA: TGTGCCAGCAGTTACCGAGACAGGGGTGAAGCTTTCTTT; V: TRBV6-6; D: TRBD1; J: TRBJ1-1; size: few